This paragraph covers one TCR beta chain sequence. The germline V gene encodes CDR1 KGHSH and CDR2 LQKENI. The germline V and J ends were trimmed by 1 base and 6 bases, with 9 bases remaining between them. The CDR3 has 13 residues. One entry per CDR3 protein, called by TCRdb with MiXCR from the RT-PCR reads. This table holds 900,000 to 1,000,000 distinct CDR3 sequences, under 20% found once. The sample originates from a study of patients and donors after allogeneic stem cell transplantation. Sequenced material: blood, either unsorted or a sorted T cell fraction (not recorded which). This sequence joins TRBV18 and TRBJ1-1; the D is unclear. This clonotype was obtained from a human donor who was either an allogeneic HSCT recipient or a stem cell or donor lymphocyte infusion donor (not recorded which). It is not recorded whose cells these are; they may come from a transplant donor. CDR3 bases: TGTGCCAGCTCACCACTGGAAGGGTCTGAAGCTTTCTTT. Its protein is CASSPLEGSEAFF.